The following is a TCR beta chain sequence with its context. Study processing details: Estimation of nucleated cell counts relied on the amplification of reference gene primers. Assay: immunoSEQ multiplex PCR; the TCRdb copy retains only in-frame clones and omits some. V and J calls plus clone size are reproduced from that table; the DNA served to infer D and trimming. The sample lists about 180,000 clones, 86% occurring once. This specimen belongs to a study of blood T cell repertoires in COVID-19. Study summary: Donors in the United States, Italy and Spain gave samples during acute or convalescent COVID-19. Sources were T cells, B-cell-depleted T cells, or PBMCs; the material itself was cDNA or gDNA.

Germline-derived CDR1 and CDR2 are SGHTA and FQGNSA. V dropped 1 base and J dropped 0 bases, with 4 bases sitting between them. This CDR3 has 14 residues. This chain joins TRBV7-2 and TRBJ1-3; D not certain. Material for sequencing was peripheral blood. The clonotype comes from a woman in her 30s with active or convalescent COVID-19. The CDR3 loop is CASSLDNSGNTIYF. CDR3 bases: TGTGCCAGCAGCTTAGATAACTCTGGAAACACCATATATTTT. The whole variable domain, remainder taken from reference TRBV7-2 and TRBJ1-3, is GAGVSQSPSNKVTEKGKDVELRCDPISGHTALYWYRQSLGQGLEFLIYFQGNSAPDKSGLPSDRFSAERTGGSVSTLTIQRTQQEDSAVYLCASSLDNSGNTIYFGEGSWLTVV.